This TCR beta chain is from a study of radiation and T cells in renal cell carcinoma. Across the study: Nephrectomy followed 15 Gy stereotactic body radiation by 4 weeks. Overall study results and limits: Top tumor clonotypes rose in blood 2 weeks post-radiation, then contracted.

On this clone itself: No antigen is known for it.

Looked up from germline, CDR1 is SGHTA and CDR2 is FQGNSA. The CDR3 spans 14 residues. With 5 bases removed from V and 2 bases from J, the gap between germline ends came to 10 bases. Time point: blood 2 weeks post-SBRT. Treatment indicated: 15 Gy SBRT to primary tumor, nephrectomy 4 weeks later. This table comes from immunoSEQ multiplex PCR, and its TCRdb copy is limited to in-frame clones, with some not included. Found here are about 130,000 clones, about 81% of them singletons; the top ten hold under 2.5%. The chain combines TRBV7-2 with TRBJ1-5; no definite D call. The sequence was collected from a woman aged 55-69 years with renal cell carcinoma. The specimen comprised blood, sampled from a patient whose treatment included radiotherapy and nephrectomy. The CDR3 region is CASSILKGNQPQHF. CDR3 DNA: TGTGCCAGCAGCATATTAAAGGGCAATCAGCCCCAGCATTTT.